This T cell receptor beta chain was identified during a study of CD8 T cells in Susac syndrome. Whole-study context: When their blood was taken, patients with Susac syndrome were therapy-naive, taking corticosteroids, or taking intravenous immunoglobulin alone.

An amount of RNA that ranged from roughly 0.5 to 1 ug was reverse transcribed with random hexamers. Coverage of TCR beta CDR3 amplification by immunoSEQ multiplex PCR extended to 54 Vbeta and 13 Jbeta. TCRdb called the immunoSEQ multiplex PCR reads again in MiXCR, with one record for every CDR3 protein. The table shows more than 95,000 distinct CDR3 sequences, with approximately 96% occurring only once. This clonotype was detected only once. V lost 3 bases to trimming and J lost 7 bases; unmatched junction nucleotides: 11. The CDR3 sequence is 16 residues long. CDR1 and CDR2 (germline): LGHNA, YNFKEQ.

The origin of this receptor is a human donor with Susac syndrome. What was sequenced was CD8+ T cells from PBMCs. The chain combines TRBV4-2 with TRBJ1-4, with 7 positions matching TRBD1. This CDR3 reads CASSQDSWTGGEKLFF. In nucleotides, the CDR3 is TGTGCCAGCAGCCAGGACTCTTGGACAGGAGGTGAAAAACTGTTTTTT.